This TCR beta chain was obtained from a study of shared clonotypes between healthy human individuals. In the original workflow: There were no quality scores in the junction-only immunoSEQ sequences, so filtering differed. Profiling relied on immunoSEQ multiplex PCR, and the TCRdb table lists in-frame clones only, not all of them. The DNA was the basis for D and trimming; V, J and clone size are from that table. The sample has roughly 2.5 million clones; 90% to 95% are singletons. The study, taken as a whole, reports: Among non-shared clonotypes, generation probabilities were lower than among those shared by all four donors.

Germline-derived CDR1 and CDR2 are SGDLS and YYNGEE. CDR3 length equals 16 residues. Trimming took 4 bases from V and 4 from J, leaving 15 bases between them. A CD45RA+ naive subset and a CD45RA-negative memory subset were split from CD4+ cells. About this clone: The antigen is undetermined.

The rearrangement joins TRBV9 to TRBJ2-6; D call uncertain. The sample comprised naive CD4+ T cells sorted from blood. The subset: CD45RA+ positively selected. This TCR came from a man aged 18 to 30 in good health. CDR3 residues: CASSPGVASGANVLTF. CDR3 in DNA: TGTGCCAGCAGCCCTGGGGTTGCTTCCGGGGCCAACGTCCTGACTTTC.